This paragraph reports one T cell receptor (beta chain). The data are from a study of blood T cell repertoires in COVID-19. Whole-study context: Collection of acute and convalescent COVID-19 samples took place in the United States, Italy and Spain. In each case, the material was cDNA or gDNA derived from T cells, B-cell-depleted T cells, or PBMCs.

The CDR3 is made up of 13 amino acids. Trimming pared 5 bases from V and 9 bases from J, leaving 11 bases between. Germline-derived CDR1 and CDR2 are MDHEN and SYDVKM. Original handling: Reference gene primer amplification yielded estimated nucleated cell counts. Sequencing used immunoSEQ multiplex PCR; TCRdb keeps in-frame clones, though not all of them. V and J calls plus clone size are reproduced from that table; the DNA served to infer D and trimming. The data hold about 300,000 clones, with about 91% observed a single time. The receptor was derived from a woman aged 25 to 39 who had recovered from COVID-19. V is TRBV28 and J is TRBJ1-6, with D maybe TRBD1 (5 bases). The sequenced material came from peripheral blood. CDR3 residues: CASSINRSSPLHF. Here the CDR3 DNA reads TGTGCCAGCAGTATCAACAGGAGTTCACCCCTCCACTTT.